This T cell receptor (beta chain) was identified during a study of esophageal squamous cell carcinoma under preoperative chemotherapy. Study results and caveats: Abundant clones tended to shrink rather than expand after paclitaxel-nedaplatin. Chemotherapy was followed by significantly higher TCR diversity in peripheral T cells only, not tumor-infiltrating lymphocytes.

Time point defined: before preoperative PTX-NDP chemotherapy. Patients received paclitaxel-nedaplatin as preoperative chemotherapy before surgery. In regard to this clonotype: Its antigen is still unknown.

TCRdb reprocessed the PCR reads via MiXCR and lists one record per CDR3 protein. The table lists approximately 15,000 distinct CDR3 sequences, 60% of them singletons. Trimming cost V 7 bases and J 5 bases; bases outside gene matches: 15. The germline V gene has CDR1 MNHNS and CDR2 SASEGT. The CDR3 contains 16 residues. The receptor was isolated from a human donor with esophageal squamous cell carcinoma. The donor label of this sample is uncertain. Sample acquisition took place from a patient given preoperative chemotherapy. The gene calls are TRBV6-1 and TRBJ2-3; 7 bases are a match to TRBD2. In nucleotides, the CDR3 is TGTGCCAGCACCCGCAGGGCGGGCCCGGGAGGAGATACGCAGTATTTT. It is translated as CASTRRAGPGGDTQYF.